This T cell receptor (beta chain) originates from a study of technical replicates of blood from several donors. Generated by immunoSEQ multiplex PCR, the TCRdb table keeps only in-frame clones and is missing some. Of around 70,000 clones listed, around 96% are singletons. The V gene's germline CDR1 is MNHEY and CDR2 SVGAGI. Losses at the gene ends were 2 bases for V and 1 base for J; bases not matched to a gene: 5. The CDR3 is 15 amino acids. This clonotype was sampled from a human donor in good health. The chain joins TRBV6-5 to TRBJ2-7; TRBD1 matches at 7 bases. Input material: T cells isolated from PBMCs. The chain's CDR3 is CASSYSYRGSYEQYF. Here the CDR3 DNA reads TGTGCCAGCAGTTACAGTTACAGGGGTTCCTACGAGCAGTACTTC.